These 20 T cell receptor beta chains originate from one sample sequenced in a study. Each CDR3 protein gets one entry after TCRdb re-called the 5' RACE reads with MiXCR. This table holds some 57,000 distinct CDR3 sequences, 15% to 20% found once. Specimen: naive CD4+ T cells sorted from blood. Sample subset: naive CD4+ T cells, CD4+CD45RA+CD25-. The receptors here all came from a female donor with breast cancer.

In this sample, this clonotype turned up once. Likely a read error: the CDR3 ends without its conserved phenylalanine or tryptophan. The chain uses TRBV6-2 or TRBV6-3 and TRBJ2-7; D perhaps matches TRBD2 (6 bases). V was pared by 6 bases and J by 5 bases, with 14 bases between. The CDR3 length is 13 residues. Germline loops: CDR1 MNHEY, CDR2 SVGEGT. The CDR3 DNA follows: TGTGCCAGCAGGCTTCTAGCGTCCAACGAGCAGTACTGC. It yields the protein CASRLLASNEQYC.

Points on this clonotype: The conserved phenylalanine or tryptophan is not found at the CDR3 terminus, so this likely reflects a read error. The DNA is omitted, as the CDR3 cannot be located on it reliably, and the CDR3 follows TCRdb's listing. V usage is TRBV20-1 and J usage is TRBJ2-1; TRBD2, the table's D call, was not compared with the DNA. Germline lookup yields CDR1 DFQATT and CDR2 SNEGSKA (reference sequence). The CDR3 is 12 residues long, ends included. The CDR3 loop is CSARDPGTSLVI.

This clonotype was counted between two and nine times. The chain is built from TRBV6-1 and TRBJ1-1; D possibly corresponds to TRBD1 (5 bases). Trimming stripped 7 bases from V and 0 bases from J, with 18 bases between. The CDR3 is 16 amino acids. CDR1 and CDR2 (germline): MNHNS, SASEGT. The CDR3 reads CASKGREYPMNTEAFF. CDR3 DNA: TGTGCCAGCAAGGGCAGGGAGTACCCTATGAACACTGAAGCTTTCTTT.

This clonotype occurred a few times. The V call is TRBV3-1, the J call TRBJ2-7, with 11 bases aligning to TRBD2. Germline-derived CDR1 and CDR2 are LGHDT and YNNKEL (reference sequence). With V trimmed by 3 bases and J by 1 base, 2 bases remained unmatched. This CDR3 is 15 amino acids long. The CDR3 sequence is CASSHGTSGSYEQYF. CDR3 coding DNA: TGTGCCAGCAGCCACGGGACTAGCGGATCCTACGAGCAGTACTTC.

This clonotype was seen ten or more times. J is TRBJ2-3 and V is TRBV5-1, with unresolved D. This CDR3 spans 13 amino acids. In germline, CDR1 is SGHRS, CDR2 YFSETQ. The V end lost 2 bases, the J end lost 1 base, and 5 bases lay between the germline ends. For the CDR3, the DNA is TGCGCCAGCAGCTTTGGGGGCACAGATACGCAGTATTTT. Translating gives CASSFGGTDTQYF.

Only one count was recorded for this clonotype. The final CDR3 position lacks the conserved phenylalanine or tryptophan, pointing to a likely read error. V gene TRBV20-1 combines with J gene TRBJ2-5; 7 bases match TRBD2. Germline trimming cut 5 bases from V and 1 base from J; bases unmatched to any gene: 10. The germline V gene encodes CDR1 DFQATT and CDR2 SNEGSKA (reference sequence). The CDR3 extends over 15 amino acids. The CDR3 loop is CSAPASGDPQETQYS. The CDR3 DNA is TGCAGTGCTCCCGCTAGCGGAGACCCCCAAGAGACCCAGTACTCC.

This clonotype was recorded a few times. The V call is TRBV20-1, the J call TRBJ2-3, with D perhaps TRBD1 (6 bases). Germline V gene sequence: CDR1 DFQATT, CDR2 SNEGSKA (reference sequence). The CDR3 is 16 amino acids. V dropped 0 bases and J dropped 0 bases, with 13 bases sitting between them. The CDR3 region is CSARDRLDSSTDTQYF. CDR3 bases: TGCAGTGCTAGAGATCGGTTGGACAGTAGCACAGATACGCAGTATTTT.

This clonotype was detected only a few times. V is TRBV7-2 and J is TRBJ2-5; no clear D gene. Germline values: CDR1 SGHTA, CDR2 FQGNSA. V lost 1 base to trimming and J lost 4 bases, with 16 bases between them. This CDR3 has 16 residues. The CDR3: CASSLESRASGETQYF. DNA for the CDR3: TGTGCCAGCAGCTTAGAGTCGAGAGCCTCGGGAGAGACCCAGTACTTC.

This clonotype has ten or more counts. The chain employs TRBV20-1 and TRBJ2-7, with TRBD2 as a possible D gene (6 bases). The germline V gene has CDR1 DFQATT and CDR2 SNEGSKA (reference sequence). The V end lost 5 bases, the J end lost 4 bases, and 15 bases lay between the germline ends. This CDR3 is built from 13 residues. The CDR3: CSAPRGNEYEQYF. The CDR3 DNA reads TGCAGTGCTCCTCGGGGGAATGAGTACGAGCAGTACTTC.

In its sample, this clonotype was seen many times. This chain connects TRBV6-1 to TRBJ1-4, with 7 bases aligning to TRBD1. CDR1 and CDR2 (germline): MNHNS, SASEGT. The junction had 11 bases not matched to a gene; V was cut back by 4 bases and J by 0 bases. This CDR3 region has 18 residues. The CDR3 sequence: CASSGPRDSYATNEKLFF. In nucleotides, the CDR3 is TGTGCCAGCAGTGGGCCCCGGGACAGCTACGCAACTAATGAAAAACTGTTTTTT.

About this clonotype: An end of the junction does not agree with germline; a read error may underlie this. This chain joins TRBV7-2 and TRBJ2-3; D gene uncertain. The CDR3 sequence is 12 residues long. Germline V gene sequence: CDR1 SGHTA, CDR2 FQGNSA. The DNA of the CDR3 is TGTGCCAGCAGCGCGTACACAGATACGCAGTGTTTT. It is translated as CASSAYTDTQCF.

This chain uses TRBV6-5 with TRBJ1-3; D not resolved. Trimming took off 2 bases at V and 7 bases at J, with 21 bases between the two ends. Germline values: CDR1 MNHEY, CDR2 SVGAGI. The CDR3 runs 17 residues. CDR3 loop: CASSYNELGPGGNTIYF. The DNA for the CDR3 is TGTGCCAGCAGTTACAACGAATTAGGACCTGGCGGGAACACCATATATTTT.

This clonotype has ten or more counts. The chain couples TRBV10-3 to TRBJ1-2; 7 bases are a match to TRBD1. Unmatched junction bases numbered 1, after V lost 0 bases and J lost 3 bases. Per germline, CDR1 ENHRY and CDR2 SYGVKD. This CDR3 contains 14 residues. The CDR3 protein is CAISESGGDYGYTF. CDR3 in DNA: TGTGCCATCAGTGAGTCAGGGGGCGACTATGGCTACACCTTC.

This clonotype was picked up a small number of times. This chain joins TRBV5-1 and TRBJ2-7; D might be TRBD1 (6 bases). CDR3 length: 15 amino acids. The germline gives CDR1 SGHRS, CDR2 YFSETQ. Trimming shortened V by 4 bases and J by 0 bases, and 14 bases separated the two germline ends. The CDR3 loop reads CASSPTRTVSYEQYF. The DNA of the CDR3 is TGCGCCAGCAGCCCAACAAGGACAGTCTCCTACGAGCAGTACTTC. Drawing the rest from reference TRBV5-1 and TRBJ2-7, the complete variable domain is KAGVTQTPRYLIKTRGQQVTLSCSPISGHRSVSWYQQTPGQGLQFLFEYFSETQRNKGNFPGRFSGRQFSNSRSEMNVSTLELGDSALYLCASSPTRTVSYEQYFGPGTRLTVT.

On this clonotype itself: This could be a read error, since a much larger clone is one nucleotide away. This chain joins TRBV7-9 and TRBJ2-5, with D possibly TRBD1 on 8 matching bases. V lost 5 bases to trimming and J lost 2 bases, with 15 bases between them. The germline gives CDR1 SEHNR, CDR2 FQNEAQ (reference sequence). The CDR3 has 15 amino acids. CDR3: CASSPGQGLQETQYF. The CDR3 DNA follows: TGTGCCAGCAGCCCCGGACAGGGACTACAAGAGACCCAGTACTTC.

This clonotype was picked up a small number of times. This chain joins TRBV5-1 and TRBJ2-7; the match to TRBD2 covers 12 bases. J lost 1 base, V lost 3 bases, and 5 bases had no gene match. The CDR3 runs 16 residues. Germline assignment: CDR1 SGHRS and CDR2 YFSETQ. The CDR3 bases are TGCGCCAGCAGCTCGAGGACTAGCGGGGCGTCCTACGAGCAGTACTTC. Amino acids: CASSSRTSGASYEQYF.

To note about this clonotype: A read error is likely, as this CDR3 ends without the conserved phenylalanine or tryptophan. DNA of the CDR3: TGTGCCAGTAGTATAGATCGGGACAGAGTCCATGGCTACACCTCC. Translating gives CASSIDRDRVHGYTS. V usage is TRBV19 and J usage is TRBJ1-2; 7 bases fit TRBD1. V lost 0 bases to trimming and J lost 6 bases; unmatched junction nucleotides: 7. Germline V lookup: CDR1 LNHDA, CDR2 SQIVND (reference sequence). The CDR3 totals 15 residues.

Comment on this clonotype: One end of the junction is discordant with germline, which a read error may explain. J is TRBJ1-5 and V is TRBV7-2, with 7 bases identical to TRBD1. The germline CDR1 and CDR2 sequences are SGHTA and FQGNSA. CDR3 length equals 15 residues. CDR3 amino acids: CASSCRQGGNQSQHF. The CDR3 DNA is TGTGCCAGCAGCTGTAGACAGGGAGGCAATCAGTCCCAGCATTTT.

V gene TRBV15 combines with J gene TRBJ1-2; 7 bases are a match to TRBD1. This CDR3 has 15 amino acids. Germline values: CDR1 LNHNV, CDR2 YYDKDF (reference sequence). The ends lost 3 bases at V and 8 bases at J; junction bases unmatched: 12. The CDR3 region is CATSSHPGTAQGYTF. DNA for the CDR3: TGTGCCACCAGCAGCCATCCCGGGACAGCTCAAGGCTACACCTTC.

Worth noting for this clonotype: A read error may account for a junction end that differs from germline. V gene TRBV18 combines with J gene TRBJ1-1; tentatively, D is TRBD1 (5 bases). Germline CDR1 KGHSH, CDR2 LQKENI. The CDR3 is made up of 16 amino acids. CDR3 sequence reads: CASSQSAGNMNTGAFF. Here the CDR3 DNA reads TGTGCCAGCTCACAATCGGCAGGGAACATGAACACTGGAGCTTTCTTT.